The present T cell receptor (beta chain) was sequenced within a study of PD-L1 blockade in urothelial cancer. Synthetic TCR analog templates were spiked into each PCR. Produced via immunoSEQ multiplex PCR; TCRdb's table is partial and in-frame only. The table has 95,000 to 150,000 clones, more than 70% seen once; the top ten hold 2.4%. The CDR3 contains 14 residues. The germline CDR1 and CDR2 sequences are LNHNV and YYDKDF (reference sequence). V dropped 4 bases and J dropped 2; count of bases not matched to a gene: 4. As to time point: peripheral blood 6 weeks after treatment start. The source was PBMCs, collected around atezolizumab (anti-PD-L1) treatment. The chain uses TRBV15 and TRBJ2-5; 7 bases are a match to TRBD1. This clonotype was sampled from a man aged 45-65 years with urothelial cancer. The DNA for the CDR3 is TGTGCCACCAGCACTCGGACAGGACAAGAGACCCAGTACTTC. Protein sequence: CATSTRTGQETQYF.